Below, one TCR beta chain is given with its context. The data belong to a study of PD-1 blockade in classical Hodgkin lymphoma. Assay used: immunoSEQ multiplex PCR; TCRdb lists only in-frame clones, some missing. The sample includes roughly 12,000 clones, 80% to 90% seen only once; the top ten take approximately 33%. V lost 7 bases and J lost 5, with 20 bases in between. The CDR3 extends over 16 amino acids. CDR1 SEHNR and CDR2 FQNEAQ come from the germline V gene (reference sequence). Indicated time point: cycle 4 day 1 (C4D1), after more than five weeks of nivolumab. Every patient had relapsed following autologous stem cell transplantation, and cohorts differed in brentuximab vedotin exposure. Through magnetic negative selection, CD8+ T cells were separated from PBMCs that had been thawed.

The V gene is TRBV7-9, the J gene TRBJ2-2; no clear D. This receptor was taken from a human donor with classical Hodgkin lymphoma. The donor label of this sample is uncertain. This sample comprised CD8+ T cells from blood, obtained before the fourth cycle of nivolumab. The CDR3: CASTPPIGIGTGELFF. The CDR3 DNA reads TGTGCCAGCACCCCGCCAATTGGTATCGGGACCGGGGAGCTGTTTTTT.